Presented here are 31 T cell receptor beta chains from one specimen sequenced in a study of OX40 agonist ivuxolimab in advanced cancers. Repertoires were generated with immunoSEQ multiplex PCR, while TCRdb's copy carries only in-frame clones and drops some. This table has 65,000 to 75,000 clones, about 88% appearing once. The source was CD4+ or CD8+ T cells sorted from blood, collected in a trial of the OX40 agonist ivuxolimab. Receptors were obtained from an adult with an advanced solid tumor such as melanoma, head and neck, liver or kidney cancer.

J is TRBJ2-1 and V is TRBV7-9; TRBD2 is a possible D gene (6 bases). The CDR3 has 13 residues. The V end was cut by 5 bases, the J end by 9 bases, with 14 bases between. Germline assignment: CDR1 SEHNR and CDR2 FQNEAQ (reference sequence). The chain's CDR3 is CASSQDLASEQFF. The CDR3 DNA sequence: TGTGCCAGCAGCCAAGATCTAGCGTCTGAGCAGTTCTTC.

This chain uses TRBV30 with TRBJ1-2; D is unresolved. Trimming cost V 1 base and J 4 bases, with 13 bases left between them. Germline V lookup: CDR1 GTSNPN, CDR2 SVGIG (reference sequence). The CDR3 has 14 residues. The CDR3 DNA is TGTGCCTGGAGTGCCCCCGGAATTGCCTATGGCTACACCTTC. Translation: CAWSAPGIAYGYTF.

The CDR3 coding sequence is TGTGCCAGCAGCCTGACTGCATATGGCTACACCTTC. Translating gives CASSLTAYGYTF. The chain is built from TRBV7-2 and TRBJ1-2; D is ambiguous. Germline V gene data show CDR1 as SGHTA and CDR2 as FQGNSA. This CDR3 spans 12 amino acids. Trimming removed 5 bases from V and 5 bases from J, with 9 bases in between.

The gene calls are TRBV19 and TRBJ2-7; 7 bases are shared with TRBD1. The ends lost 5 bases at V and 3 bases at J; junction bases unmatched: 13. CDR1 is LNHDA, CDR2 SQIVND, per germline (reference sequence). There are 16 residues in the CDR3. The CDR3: CASSDYSQGLGYEQYF. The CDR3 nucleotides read TGTGCCAGTAGTGACTATTCACAGGGGCTCGGCTACGAGCAGTACTTC.

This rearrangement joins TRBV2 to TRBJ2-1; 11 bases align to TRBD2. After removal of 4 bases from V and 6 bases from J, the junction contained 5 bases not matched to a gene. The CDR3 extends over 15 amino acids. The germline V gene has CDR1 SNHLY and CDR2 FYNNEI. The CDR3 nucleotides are TGTGCCAGCAGTGTTATTAGCGGGAGGGGCAATGAGCAGTTCTTC. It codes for CASSVISGRGNEQFF.

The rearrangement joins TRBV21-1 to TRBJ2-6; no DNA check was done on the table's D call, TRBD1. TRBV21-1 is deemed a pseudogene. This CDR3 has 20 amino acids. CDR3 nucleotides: TGTGCCAGCAGCCTACGACAGGGGATGGGTGTAATGTCTGGGGCCAACGTCCTGACTTTC. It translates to CASSLRQGMGVMSGANVLTF.

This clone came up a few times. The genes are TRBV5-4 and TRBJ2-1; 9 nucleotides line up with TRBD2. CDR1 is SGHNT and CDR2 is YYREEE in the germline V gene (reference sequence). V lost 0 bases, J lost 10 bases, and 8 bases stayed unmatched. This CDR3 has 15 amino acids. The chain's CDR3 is CASSLAAGGPGEQFF. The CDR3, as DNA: TGTGCCAGCAGCTTGGCTGCGGGAGGGCCGGGCGAGCAGTTCTTC.

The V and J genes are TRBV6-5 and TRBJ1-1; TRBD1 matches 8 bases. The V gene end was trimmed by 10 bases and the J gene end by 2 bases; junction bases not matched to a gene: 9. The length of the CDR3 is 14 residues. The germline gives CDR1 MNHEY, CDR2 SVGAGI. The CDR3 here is CAITLGQGNTEAFF. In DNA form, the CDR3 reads TGTGCCATCACCTTAGGACAGGGTAACACTGAAGCTTTCTTT.

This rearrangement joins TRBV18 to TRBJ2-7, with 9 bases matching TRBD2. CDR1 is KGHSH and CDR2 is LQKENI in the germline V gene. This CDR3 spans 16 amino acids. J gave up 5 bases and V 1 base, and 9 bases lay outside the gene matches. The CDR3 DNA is TGTGCCAGCTCACCACTGGCGGGAGGGCCTGCGGACGAGCAGTACTTC. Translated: CASSPLAGGPADEQYF.

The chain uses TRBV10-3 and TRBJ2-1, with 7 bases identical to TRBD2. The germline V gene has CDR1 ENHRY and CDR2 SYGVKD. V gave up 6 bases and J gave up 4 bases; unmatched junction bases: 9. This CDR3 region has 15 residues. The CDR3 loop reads CAISMSGTPYNEQFF. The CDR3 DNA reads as TGTGCCATCAGCATGAGCGGGACTCCATACAATGAGCAGTTCTTC.

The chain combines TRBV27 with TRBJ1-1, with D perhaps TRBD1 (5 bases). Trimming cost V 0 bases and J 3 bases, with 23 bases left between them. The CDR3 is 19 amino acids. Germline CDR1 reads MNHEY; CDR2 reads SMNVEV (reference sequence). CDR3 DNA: TGTGCCAGCAGTTTATCGTTACGTTCAGACAAATTGGGGCACACTGAAGCTTTCTTT. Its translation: CASSLSLRSDKLGHTEAFF.

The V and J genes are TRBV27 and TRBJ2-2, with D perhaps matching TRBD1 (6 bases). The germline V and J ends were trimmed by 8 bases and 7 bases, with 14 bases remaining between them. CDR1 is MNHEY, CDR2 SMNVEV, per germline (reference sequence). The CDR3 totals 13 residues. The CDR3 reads CASGTLFVGELFF. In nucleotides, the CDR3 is TGTGCCAGCGGGACATTATTCGTCGGGGAGCTGTTTTTT.

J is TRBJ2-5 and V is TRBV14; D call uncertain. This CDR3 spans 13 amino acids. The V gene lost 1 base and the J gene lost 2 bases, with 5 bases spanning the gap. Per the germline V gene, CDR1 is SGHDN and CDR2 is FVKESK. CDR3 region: CASSQGAQETQYF. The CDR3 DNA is TGTGCCAGCAGCCAAGGCGCTCAAGAGACCCAGTACTTC. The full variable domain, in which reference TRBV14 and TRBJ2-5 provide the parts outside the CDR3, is EAGVTQFPSHSVIEKGQTVTLRCDPISGHDNLYWYRRVMGKEIKFLLHFVKESKQDESGMPNNRFLAERTGGTYSTLKVQPAELEDSGVYFCASSQGAQETQYFGPGTRLLVL.

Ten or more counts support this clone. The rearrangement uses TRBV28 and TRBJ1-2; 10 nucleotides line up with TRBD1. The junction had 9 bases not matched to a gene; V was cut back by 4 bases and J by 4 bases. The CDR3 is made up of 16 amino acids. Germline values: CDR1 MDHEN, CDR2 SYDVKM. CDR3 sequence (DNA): TGTGCCAGCAGTTCGCGGGGGACAGGGGCTCCCTATGGCTACACCTTC. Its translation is CASSSRGTGAPYGYTF.

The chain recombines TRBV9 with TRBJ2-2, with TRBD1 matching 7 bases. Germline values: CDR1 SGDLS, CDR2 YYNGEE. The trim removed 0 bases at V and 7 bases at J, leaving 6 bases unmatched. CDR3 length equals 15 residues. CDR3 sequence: CASSVGPTGVGELFF. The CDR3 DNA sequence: TGTGCCAGCAGCGTAGGCCCCACAGGGGTCGGGGAGCTGTTTTTT.

This CDR3 reads CASSLVGDMIYEQYF. The CDR3 nucleotides are TGTGCCAGCAGCTTAGTAGGGGATATGATCTACGAGCAGTACTTC. This chain links TRBV7-2 with TRBJ2-7; perhaps TRBD1 as D (5 bases). Germline V CDR1 and CDR2: SGHTA, FQGNSA. Trimming stripped 1 base from V and 3 bases from J, with 13 bases between. The CDR3 spans 15 residues.

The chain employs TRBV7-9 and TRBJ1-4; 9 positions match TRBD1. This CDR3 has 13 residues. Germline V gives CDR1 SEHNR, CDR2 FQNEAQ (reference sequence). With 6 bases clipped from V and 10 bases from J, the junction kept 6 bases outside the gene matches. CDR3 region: CASSWDREGKLFF. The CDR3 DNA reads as TGTGCCAGCAGTTGGGACAGGGAGGGAAAACTGTTTTTT.

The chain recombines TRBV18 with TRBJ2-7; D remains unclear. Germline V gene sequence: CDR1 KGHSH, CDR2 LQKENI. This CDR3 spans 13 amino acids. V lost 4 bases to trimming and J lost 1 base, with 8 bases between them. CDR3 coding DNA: TGTGCCAGCTCACTCTCGATTTCCTACGAGCAGTACTTC. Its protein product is CASSLSISYEQYF.

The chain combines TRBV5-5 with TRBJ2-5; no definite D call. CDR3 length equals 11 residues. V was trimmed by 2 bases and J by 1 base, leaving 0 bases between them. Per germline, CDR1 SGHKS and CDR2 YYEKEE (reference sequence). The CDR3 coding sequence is TGTGCCAGCAGCTTCCAAGAGACCCAGTACTTC. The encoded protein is CASSFQETQYF.

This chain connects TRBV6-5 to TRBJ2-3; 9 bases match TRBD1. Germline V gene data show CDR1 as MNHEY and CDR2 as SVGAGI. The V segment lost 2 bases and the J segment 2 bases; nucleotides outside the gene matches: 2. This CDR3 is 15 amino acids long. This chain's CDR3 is CASSYGTGNTDTQYF. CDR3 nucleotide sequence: TGTGCCAGCAGTTACGGGACAGGGAACACAGATACGCAGTATTTT.

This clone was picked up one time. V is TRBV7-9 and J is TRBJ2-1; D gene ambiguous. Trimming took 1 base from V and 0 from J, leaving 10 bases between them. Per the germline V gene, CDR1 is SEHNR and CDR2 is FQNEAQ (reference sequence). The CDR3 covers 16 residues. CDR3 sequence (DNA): TGTGCCAGCAGCTTAGTCCCGGCTAGCTCCTACAATGAGCAGTTCTTC. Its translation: CASSLVPASSYNEQFF.

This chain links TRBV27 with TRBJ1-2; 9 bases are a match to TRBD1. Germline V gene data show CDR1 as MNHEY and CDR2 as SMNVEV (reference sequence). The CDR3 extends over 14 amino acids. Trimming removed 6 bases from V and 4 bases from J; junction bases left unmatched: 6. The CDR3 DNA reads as TGTGCCAGCAGAACGGACAGGGGTCTCTATGGCTACACCTTC. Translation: CASRTDRGLYGYTF.

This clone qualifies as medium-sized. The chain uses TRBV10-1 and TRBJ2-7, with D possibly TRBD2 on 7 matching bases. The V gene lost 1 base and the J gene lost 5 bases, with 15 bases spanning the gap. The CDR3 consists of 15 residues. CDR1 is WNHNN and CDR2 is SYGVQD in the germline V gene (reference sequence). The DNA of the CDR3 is TGCGCCAGCAGTGAGTGTGGGAGGGGGGTTGACGAGCAGTACTTC. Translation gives CASSECGRGVDEQYF.

CDR3 coding DNA: TGTGCCAGCAGTGGGACCTGGGGTCAGCCCCAGCATTTT. It codes for CASSGTWGQPQHF. V gene TRBV25-1 combines with J gene TRBJ1-5; D gene unclear. V dropped 4 bases and J dropped 6 bases, with 10 bases sitting between them. The germline V gene has CDR1 MGHDK and CDR2 SYGVNS. This CDR3 comprises 13 residues. Complete variable domain (other parts from reference TRBV25-1 and TRBJ1-5): EADIYQTPRYLVIGTGKKITLECSQTMGHDKMYWYQQDPGMELHLIHYSYGVNSTEKGDLSSESTVSRIRTEHFPLTLESARPSHTSQYLCASSGTWGQPQHFGDGTRLSIL.

CDR3: CSVLHGGGRGEQYF. CDR3 in DNA: TGCAGCGTCCTCCATGGGGGCGGGAGGGGCGAGCAGTACTTC. The chain has TRBV29-1 and TRBJ2-7; 9 bases map to TRBD2. The CDR3 sequence is 14 residues long. Per germline, CDR1 SQVTM and CDR2 ANQGSEA. The V and J ends lost 6 bases and 6 bases, in that order; junction bases with no gene match: 12.

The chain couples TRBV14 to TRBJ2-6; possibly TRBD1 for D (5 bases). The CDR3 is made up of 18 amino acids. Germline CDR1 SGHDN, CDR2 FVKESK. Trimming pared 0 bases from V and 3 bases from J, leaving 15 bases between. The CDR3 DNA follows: TGTGCCAGCAGCCAAGACTATTTCACAGGTGATGGGGCCAACGTCCTGACTTTC. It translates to CASSQDYFTGDGANVLTF.

CDR3 nucleotides: TGTGCCAGCAGCCCCCCTGGGGAGGGAGCCTACAATGAGCAGTTCTTC. Translated: CASSPPGEGAYNEQFF. The gene calls are TRBV7-2 and TRBJ2-1; TRBD2 agrees at 7 bases. The germline V gene encodes CDR1 SGHTA and CDR2 FQGNSA. The CDR3 runs to 16 residues. V lost 5 bases and J lost 2; bases outside the gene matches: 9. The full variable domain, with the rest looked up from reference TRBV7-2 and TRBJ2-1, is GAGVSQSPSNKVTEKGKDVELRCDPISGHTALYWYRQSLGQGLEFLIYFQGNSAPDKSGLPSDRFSAERTGGSVSTLTIQRTQQEDSAVYLCASSPPGEGAYNEQFFGPGTRLTVL.

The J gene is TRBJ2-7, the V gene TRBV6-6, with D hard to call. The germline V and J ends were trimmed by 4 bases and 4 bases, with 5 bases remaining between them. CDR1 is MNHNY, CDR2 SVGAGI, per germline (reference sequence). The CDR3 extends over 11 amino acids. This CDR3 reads CASSLDYEQYF. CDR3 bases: TGTGCCAGCAGTTTAGATTACGAGCAGTACTTC.

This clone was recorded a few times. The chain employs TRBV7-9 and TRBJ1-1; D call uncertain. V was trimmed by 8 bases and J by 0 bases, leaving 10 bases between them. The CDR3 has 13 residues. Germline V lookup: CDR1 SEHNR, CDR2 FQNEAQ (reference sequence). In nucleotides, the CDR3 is TGTGCCAGCTGTCGAGACATGAACACTGAAGCTTTCTTT. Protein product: CASCRDMNTEAFF.

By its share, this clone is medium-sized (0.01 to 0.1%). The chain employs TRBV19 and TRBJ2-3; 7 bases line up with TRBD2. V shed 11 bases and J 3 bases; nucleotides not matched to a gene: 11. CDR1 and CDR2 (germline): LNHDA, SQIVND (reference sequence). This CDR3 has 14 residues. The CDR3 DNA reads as TGTGCCGCAGCTGGCGGGAGTGGTACAGATACGCAGTATTTT. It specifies CAAAGGSGTDTQYF.

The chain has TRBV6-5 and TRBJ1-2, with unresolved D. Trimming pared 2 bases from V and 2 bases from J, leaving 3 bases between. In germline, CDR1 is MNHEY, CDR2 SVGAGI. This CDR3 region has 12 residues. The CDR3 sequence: CASSYKNYGYTF. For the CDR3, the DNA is TGTGCCAGCAGTTACAAAAACTATGGCTACACCTTC.